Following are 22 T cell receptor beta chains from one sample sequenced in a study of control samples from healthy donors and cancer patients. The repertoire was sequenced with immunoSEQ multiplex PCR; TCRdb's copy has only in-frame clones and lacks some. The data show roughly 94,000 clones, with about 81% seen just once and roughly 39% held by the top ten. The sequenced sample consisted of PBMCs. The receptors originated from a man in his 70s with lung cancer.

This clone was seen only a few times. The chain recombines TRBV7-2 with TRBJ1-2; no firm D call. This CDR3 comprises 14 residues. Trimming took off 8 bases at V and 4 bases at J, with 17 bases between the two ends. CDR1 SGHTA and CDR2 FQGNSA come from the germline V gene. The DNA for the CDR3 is TGTGCCAGCCTCTTACAAGGCCCTTCCTATGGCTACACCTTC. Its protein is CASLLQGPSYGYTF.

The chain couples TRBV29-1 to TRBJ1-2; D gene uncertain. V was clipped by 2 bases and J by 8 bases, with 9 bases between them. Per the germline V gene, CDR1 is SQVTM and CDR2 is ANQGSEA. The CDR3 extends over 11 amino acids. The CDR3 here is CSVEQAEGYTF. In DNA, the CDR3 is TGCAGCGTTGAACAGGCAGAGGGCTACACCTTC.

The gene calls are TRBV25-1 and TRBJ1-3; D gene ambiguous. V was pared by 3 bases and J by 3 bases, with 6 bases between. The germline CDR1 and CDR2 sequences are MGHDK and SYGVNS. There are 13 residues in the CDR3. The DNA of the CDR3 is TGTGCCAGCAGTGACAGTAATGGAAACACCATATATTTT. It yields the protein CASSDSNGNTIYF. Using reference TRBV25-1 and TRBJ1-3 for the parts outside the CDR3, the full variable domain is EADIYQTPRYLVIGTGKKITLECSQTMGHDKMYWYQQDPGMELHLIHYSYGVNSTEKGDLSSESTVSRIRTEHFPLTLESARPSHTSQYLCASSDSNGNTIYFGEGSWLTVV.

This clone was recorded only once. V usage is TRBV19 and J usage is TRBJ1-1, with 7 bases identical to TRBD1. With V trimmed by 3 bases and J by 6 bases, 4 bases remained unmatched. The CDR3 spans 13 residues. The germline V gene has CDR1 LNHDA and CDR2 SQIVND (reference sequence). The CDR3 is CASSIGQAAEAFF. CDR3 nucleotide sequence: TGTGCCAGTAGTATCGGACAGGCGGCTGAAGCTTTCTTT.

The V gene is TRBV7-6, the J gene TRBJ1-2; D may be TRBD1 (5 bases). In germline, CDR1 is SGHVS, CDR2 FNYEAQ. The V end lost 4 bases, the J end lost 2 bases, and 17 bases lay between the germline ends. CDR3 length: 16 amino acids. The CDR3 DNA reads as TGTGCCAGCAGCTCCCGGGGGGAGCGGGGGAACTATGGCTACACCTTC. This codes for CASSSRGERGNYGYTF.

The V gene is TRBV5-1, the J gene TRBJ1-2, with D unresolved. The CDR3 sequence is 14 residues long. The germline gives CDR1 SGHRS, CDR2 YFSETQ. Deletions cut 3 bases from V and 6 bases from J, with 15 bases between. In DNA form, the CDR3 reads TGCGCCAGCAGCTCCCTGGAGGGTTCCCATGGCTACACCTTC. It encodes CASSSLEGSHGYTF.

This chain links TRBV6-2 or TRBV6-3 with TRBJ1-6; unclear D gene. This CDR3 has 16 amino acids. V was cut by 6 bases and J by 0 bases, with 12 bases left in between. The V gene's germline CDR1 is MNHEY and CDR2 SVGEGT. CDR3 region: CASSPDESSYNSPLHF. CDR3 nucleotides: TGTGCCAGCAGCCCCGACGAAAGCTCCTATAATTCACCCCTCCACTTT.

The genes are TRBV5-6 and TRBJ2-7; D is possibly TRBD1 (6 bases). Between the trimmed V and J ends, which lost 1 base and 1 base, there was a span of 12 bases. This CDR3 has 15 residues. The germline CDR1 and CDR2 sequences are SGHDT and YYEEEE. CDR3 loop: CASSLIPRGSYEQYF. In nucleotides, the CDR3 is TGTGCCAGCAGCTTGATTCCCAGGGGATCCTACGAGCAGTACTTC.

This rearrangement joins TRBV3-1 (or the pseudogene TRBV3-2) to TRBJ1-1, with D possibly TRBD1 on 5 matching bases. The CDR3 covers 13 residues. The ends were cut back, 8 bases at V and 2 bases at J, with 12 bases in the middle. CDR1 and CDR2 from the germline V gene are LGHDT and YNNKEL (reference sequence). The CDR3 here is CASCGDGNTEAFF. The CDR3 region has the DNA TGTGCCAGCTGTGGGGACGGAAACACTGAAGCTTTCTTT.

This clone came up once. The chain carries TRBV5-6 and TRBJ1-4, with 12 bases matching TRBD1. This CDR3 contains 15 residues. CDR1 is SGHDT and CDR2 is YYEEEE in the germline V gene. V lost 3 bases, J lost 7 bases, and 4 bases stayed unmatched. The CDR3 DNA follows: TGTGCCAGCAGCTCCCTGGGACAGGGGGCTGAAAAACTGTTTTTT. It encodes CASSSLGQGAEKLFF.

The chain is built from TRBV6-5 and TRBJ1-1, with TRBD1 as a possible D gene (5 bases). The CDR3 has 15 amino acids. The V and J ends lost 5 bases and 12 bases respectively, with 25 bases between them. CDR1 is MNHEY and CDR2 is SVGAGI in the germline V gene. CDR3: CASSPPRGSRKRTFF. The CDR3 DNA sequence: TGTGCCAGCAGTCCGCCACGGGGCTCCCGGAAGAGGACTTTCTTT.

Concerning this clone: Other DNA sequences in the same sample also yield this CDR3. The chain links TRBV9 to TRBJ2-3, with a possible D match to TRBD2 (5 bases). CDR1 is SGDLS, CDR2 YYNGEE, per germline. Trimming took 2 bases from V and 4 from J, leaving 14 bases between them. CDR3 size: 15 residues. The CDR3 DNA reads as TGTGCCAGCAGCGTCGCCAGCGGTCGCGCAGATACGCAGTATTTT. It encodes CASSVASGRADTQYF. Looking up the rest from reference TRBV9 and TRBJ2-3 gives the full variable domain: DSGVTQTPKHLITATGQRVTLRCSPRSGDLSVYWYQQSLDQGLQFLIQYYNGEERAKGNILERFSAQQFPDLHSELNLSSLELGDSALYFCASSVASGRADTQYFGPGTRLTVL.

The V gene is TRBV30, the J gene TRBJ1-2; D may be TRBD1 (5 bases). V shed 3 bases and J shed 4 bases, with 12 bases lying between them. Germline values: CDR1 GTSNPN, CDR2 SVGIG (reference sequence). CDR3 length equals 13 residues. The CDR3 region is CAWSSGTSYGYTF. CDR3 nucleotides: TGTGCCTGGAGCTCCGGGACTTCCTATGGCTACACCTTC.

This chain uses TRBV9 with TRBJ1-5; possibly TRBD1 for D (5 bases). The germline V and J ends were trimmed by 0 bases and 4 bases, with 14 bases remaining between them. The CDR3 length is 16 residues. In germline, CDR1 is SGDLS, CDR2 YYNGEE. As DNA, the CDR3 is TGTGCCAGCAGCGTAGGGGGAGGAGAGGGGAATCAGCCCCAGCATTTT. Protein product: CASSVGGGEGNQPQHF.

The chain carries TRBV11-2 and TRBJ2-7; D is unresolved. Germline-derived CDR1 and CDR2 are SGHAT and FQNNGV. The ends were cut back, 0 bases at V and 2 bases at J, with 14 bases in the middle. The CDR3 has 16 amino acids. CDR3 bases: TGTGCCAGCAGCTTAGATAAGAGACCTCGCGCCTACGAGCAGTACTTC. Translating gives CASSLDKRPRAYEQYF. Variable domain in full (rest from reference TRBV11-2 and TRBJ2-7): EAGVAQSPRYKIIEKRQSVAFWCNPISGHATLYWYQQILGQGPKLLIQFQNNGVVDDSQLPKDRFSAERLKGVDSTLKIQPAKLEDSAVYLCASSLDKRPRAYEQYFGPGTRLTVT.

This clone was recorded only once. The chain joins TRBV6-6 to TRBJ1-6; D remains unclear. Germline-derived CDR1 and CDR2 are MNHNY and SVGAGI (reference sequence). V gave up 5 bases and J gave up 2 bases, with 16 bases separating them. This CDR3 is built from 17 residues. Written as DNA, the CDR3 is TGTGCCAGCAGTCCGAACACTATCGGCGCCTATAATTCACCCCTCCACTTT. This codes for CASSPNTIGAYNSPLHF.

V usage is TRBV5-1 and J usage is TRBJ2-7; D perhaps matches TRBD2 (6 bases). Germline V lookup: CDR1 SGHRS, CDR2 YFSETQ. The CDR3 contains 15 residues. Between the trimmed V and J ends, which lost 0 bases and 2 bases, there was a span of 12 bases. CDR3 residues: CASSLGAAGTYEQYF. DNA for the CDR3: TGCGCCAGCAGCTTGGGGGCAGCGGGTACCTACGAGCAGTACTTC.

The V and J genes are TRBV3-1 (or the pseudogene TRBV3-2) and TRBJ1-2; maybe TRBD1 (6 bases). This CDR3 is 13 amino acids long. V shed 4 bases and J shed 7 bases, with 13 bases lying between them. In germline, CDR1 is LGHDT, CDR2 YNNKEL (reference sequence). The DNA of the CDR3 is TGTGCCAGCAGCCGACAGGAAAAGGGTGGCTACACCTTC. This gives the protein CASSRQEKGGYTF.

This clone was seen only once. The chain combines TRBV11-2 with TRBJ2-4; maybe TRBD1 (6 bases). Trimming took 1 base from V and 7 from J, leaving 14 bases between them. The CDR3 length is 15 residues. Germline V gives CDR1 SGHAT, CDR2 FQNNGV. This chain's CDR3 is CASSLVVGAWNIQYF. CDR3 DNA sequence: TGTGCCAGCAGCTTAGTCGTGGGGGCGTGGAACATTCAGTACTTC.

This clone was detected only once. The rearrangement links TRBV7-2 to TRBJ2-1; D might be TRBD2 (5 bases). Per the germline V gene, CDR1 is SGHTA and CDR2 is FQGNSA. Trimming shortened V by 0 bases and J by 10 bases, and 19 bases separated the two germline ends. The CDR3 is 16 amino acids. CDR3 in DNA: TGTGCCAGCAGCTTAGCGTCCCTTGCTCCGGGATTAGAGCAGTTCTTC. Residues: CASSLASLAPGLEQFF.

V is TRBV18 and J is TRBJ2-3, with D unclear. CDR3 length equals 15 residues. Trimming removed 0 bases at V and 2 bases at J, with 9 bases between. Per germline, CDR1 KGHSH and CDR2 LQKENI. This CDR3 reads CASSPPDGFTDTQYF. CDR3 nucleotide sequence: TGTGCCAGCTCACCACCGGACGGTTTCACAGATACGCAGTATTTT.

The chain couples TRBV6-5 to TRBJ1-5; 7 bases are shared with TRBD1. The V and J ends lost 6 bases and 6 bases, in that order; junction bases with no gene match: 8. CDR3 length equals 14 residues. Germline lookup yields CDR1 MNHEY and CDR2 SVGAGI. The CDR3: CASREYTGVQPQHF. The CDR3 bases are TGTGCCAGCAGGGAGTATACAGGGGTTCAGCCCCAGCATTTT.